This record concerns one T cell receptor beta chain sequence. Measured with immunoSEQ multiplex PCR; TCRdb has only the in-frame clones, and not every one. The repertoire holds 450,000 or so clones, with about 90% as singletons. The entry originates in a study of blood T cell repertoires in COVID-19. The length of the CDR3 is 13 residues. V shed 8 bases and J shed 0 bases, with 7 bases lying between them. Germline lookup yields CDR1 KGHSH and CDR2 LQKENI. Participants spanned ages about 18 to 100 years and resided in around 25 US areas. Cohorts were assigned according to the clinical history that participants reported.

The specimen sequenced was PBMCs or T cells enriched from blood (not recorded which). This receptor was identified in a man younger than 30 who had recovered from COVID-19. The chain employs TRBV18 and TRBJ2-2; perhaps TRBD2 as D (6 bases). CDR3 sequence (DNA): TGTGCCAGCGGGACTGCGAACACCGGGGAGCTGTTTTTT. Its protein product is CASGTANTGELFF.